This TCR beta chain originates from a study of cytomegalovirus exposure and HLA in healthy donors. Concerning this clone: Its target is unknown.

CDR3 length: 17 amino acids. V was pared by 3 bases and J by 5 bases, with 11 bases of the junction left unmatched. Looked up from germline, CDR1 is LNHDA and CDR2 is SQIVND (reference sequence). Primers: 60 Vbeta forward and 13 Jbeta reverse. Profiled with immunoSEQ multiplex PCR; TCRdb holds only in-frame clones, not every one. Recorded for this sample: about 210,000 clones. Study-wide points: Productive status was seen about 87% or about 30% of the time for most TCR beta V segments in an earlier analysis. Fewer N-insertions (relative to the roughly 720-donor mean) were reportedly seen in an Asian-associated ancestry cluster in a later analysis.

The source material was PBMCs. This rearrangement joins TRBV19 to TRBJ1-5; 9 bases match TRBD1. This sequence originates from a woman between 25 and 40 years old in good health and CMV-seropositive. The CDR3 DNA is TGTGCCAGTAGTATCCCGGGACAGGGTACGTCTCATCAGCCCCAGCATTTT. It encodes CASSIPGQGTSHQPQHF. Full variable domain (remainder filled in from reference TRBV19 and TRBJ1-5): DGGITQSPKYLFRKEGQNVTLSCEQNLNHDAMYWYRQDPGQGLRLIYYSQIVNDFQKGDIAEGYSVSREKKESFPLTVTSAQKNPTAFYLCASSIPGQGTSHQPQHFGDGTRLSIL.